Listed below are T cell receptor beta chains from one sample, sequenced in a study of T cells in localized non-small cell lung cancer. Profiled with immunoSEQ multiplex PCR; TCRdb holds only in-frame clones, not every one. Seen here are about 3,400 clones, 25% to 35% observed once, and the top ten hold approximately 15%. Sample: lung tumor tissue, taken before any cancer treatment. The receptors here all came from an older female donor with stage I lung adenocarcinoma. Each CDR3 is given with its conserved first and last residue. D genes are given only for firm matches. Where a row states a size, it is once, few, many or the class of an expanded clone; other rows omit it.

v_call: TRBV30; clone_size: .; j_call: TRBJ2-7; d_call: .; cdr3_aa: CAWSGDDYIFSYEQYF; cdr3_nt: TGTGCCTGGAGTGGGGATGACTATATTTTCTCCTACGAGCAGTACTTC
v_call: TRBV30; clone_size: .; j_call: TRBJ1-1; d_call: .; cdr3_aa: CAWRRGIDEAFF; cdr3_nt: TGTGCCTGGAGGCGGGGAATCGATGAAGCTTTCTTT
v_call: TRBV19; clone_size: .; j_call: TRBJ2-7; d_call: TRBD2; cdr3_aa: CASSIETSGVGYEQYF; cdr3_nt: TGTGCCAGTAGTATTGAGACTAGCGGGGTTGGCTACGAGCAGTACTTC
v_call: TRBV18; clone_size: once; j_call: TRBJ1-6; d_call: TRBD1; cdr3_aa: CASSRALVRGISPLHF; cdr3_nt: TGTGCCAGCTCACGAGCTCTAGTCAGGGGGATTTCACCCCTCCACTTT
v_call: TRBV28; clone_size: .; j_call: TRBJ2-7; d_call: TRBD1; cdr3_aa: CASTGQVTVEQYF; cdr3_nt: TGTGCCAGCACTGGACAGGTCACGGTCGAGCAGTACTTC
v_call: TRBV6-8; clone_size: few; j_call: TRBJ1-5; d_call: TRBD1; cdr3_aa: CASSHPTGVLGQPQHF; cdr3_nt: TGTGCCAGCAGCCACCCTACAGGGGTTCTGGGACAGCCCCAGCATTTT
v_call: TRBV19; clone_size: .; j_call: TRBJ1-6; d_call: TRBD1; cdr3_aa: CASSRQGTGQGNSPLHF; cdr3_nt: TGTGCCAGTAGTCGCCAGGGGACAGGGCAGGGGAATTCACCCCTCCACTTT
v_call: TRBV29-1; clone_size: few; j_call: TRBJ1-1; d_call: .; cdr3_aa: CSVEVTWGRENTEAFF; cdr3_nt: TGCAGCGTTGAAGTAACATGGGGCAGGGAGAACACTGAAGCTTTCTTT
v_call: TRBV12-5; clone_size: .; j_call: TRBJ2-1; d_call: .; cdr3_aa: CASGLLRLISYNEQFF; cdr3_nt: TGTGCTAGTGGTTTACTCAGGCTCATCTCCTACAATGAGCAGTTCTTC
v_call: TRBV11-1; clone_size: .; j_call: TRBJ1-4; d_call: .; cdr3_aa: CASSYQGTNEKLFF; cdr3_nt: TGTGCCAGCAGCTATCAAGGGACTAATGAAAAACTGTTTTTT
v_call: TRBV14; clone_size: once; j_call: TRBJ1-1; d_call: .; cdr3_aa: CASSQQSIGAGTEAFF; cdr3_nt: TGTGCCAGCAGCCAACAGTCTATTGGGGCTGGCACTGAAGCTTTCTTT
v_call: TRBV11-3; clone_size: .; j_call: TRBJ2-7; d_call: .; cdr3_aa: CASRPQGGGAGYEQYF; cdr3_nt: TGTGCCAGCAGACCCCAAGGAGGGGGGGCGGGATACGAGCAGTACTTC
v_call: TRBV19; clone_size: few; j_call: TRBJ2-3; d_call: .; cdr3_aa: CASSTRGAARDTQYF; cdr3_nt: TGTGCCAGTAGTACCCGGGGGGCAGCCAGAGATACGCAGTATTTT
v_call: TRBV19; clone_size: .; j_call: TRBJ1-1; d_call: .; cdr3_aa: CASSMWREAFF; cdr3_nt: TGTGCCAGTAGTATGTGGCGGGAAGCTTTCTTT
v_call: TRBV6-8; clone_size: few; j_call: TRBJ1-6; d_call: TRBD1; cdr3_aa: CASSYSVTGGNSPLHF; cdr3_nt: TGTGCCAGCAGTTACTCGGTTACAGGGGGAAATTCACCCCTCCACTTT
v_call: TRBV5-1; clone_size: few; j_call: TRBJ1-2; d_call: .; cdr3_aa: CASSQEPTGRDGYTF; cdr3_nt: TGCGCCAGCAGCCAAGAACCCACAGGGAGGGATGGCTACACCTTC
v_call: TRBV6-1; clone_size: .; j_call: TRBJ2-1; d_call: .; cdr3_aa: CASSEGQAYNEQFF; cdr3_nt: TGTGCCAGCAGTGAAGGTCAAGCTTACAATGAGCAGTTCTTC
v_call: TRBV14; clone_size: .; j_call: TRBJ2-3; d_call: .; cdr3_aa: CASSQARGAVTDTQYF; cdr3_nt: TGTGCCAGCAGCCAGGCACGGGGGGCCGTCACAGATACGCAGTATTTT
v_call: TRBV29-1; clone_size: few; j_call: TRBJ1-2; d_call: .; cdr3_aa: CSVEDEARAGYTF; cdr3_nt: TGCAGCGTTGAAGATGAGGCCAGGGCTGGCTACACCTTC
v_call: TRBV6-8; clone_size: few; j_call: TRBJ1-6; d_call: TRBD1; cdr3_aa: CASSPDRAYNSPLHF; cdr3_nt: TGTGCCAGCAGTCCGGACAGGGCCTATAATTCACCCCTCCACTTT
v_call: TRBV28; clone_size: medium-sized; j_call: TRBJ2-7; d_call: TRBD1; cdr3_aa: CASSLATGQGAYEQYF; cdr3_nt: TGTGCCAGCAGCCTAGCCACAGGACAGGGGGCTTACGAGCAGTACTTC
v_call: TRBV30; clone_size: .; j_call: TRBJ1-2; d_call: .; cdr3_aa: CAWSVRVNYGYTF; cdr3_nt: TGTGCCTGGAGTGTACGGGTAAACTATGGCTACACCTTC
v_call: TRBV6-8; clone_size: .; j_call: TRBJ2-7; d_call: TRBD1; cdr3_aa: CAISVMGQGGEQYF; cdr3_nt: TGTGCCATCAGTGTGATGGGACAGGGTGGCGAGCAGTACTTC
v_call: TRBV19; clone_size: .; j_call: TRBJ1-1; d_call: .; cdr3_aa: CASSPVTGGTEAFF; cdr3_nt: TGTGCCAGTAGTCCAGTAACGGGGGGGACTGAAGCTTTCTTT
v_call: TRBV25-1; clone_size: .; j_call: TRBJ1-1; d_call: TRBD1; cdr3_aa: CASTTGDTEAFF; cdr3_nt: TGTGCCAGTACTACAGGGGACACTGAAGCTTTCTTT
v_call: TRBV11-3; clone_size: medium-sized; j_call: TRBJ1-3; d_call: .; cdr3_aa: CASSLGGSNSGNTIYF; cdr3_nt: TGTGCCAGCAGCTTAGGCGGCAGCAACTCTGGAAACACCATATATTTT
v_call: TRBV29-1; clone_size: .; j_call: TRBJ2-2; d_call: .; cdr3_aa: CSVEGVRQSGELFF; cdr3_nt: TGCAGCGTTGAAGGGGTTAGACAGTCCGGGGAGCTGTTTTTT
v_call: TRBV30; clone_size: once; j_call: TRBJ1-2; d_call: .; cdr3_aa: CASSRGAPGYTF; cdr3_nt: TGTGCCTCAAGCCGGGGGGCCCCTGGCTACACCTTC
v_call: TRBV6-8; clone_size: medium-sized; j_call: TRBJ1-2; d_call: TRBD1; cdr3_aa: CAISYRGDYGYTF; cdr3_nt: TGTGCCATCAGTTACAGGGGTGACTATGGCTACACCTTC